The entry below gives a single T cell receptor beta chain sequence along with its context. Its antigen is still unknown. This sample stems from a study of T cell responses to AZD1222 COVID-19 vaccine. Turning to the study itself: Doses given second, at about 4 or about 12 weeks, were pooled. Overall study results and limits: Spike-specific TCR depth and breadth grew after two AZD1222 doses. There were vaccine-associated CD4 TCRs across spike, dominant at 160-218 and 743-854.

The V segment lost 0 bases and the J segment 6 bases; nucleotides outside the gene matches: 3. The CDR3 covers 15 residues. From germline, CDR1 is LGHDT and CDR2 YNNKEL (reference sequence). Clones were sequenced by immunoSEQ multiplex PCR, and TCRdb holds only the in-frame ones, with some missing. The sample shows 100,000 or so clones, about 88% of them seen only once. The material sequenced was peripheral blood, taken on day 0 of AZD1222 vaccination. The receptor was derived from an adult in good health. The chain employs TRBV3-1 (or the pseudogene TRBV3-2) and TRBJ2-1; 9 nucleotides align to TRBD1. Written as DNA, the CDR3 is TGTGCCAGCAGCCAAGAGGGACAGGGATTCAATGAGCAGTTCTTC. Residues: CASSQEGQGFNEQFF.